These 31 T cell receptor beta chains share one sample of origin, sequenced in a study of blood T cells in healthy people across ages. The authors ran a second PCR of roughly 6 to 12 cycles using a sample-barcoded 5' primer and a J-beta primer mix. Using its own MiXCR run on the 5' RACE reads, TCRdb lists one record per CDR3 protein. The data show almost 550,000 distinct CDR3 sequences, with 24% seen just once and less than 9% held by the top ten. These same data were also listed under a study on T cells of mothers and their children.

Sequenced sample: blood. All receptors come from a boy between 10 and 17 years old in good health.

The chain joins TRBV27 to TRBJ2-1, with D possibly being TRBD1 or TRBD2 (5 bases each). CDR3 length: 15 amino acids. Between the trimmed V and J ends, which lost 5 bases and 4 bases, there was a span of 15 bases. The germline V gene encodes CDR1 MNHEY and CDR2 SMNVEV (reference sequence). The chain's CDR3 is CASSPWGEGYNEQFF. CDR3 DNA: TGTGCCAGCAGTCCCTGGGGTGAGGGGTACAATGAGCAGTTCTTC.

This chain links TRBV29-1 with TRBJ1-1; the D is unclear. CDR1 is SQVTM and CDR2 is ANQGSEA in the germline V gene. Deletions cut 2 bases from V and 8 bases from J, with 15 bases between. The CDR3 length is 13 residues. CDR3 DNA sequence: TGCAGCGTTGAACGCCCCGGAGGAGTCGAAGCTTTCTTT. Translated: CSVERPGGVEAFF.

The chain links TRBV2 to TRBJ2-1; possibly TRBD1 for D (5 bases). The CDR3 sequence is 13 residues long. V was trimmed by 3 bases and J by 3 bases, leaving 6 bases between them. Per the germline V gene, CDR1 is SNHLY and CDR2 is FYNNEI. CDR3 residues: CASSDRDYNEQFF. The CDR3, as DNA: TGTGCCAGCAGTGACAGGGACTACAATGAGCAGTTCTTC.

Worth noting for this clonotype: No DNA is shown, since the ends of the CDR3 on it are uncertain; the CDR3 is the one TCRdb lists. The genes are TRBV11-2 and TRBJ2-5; the table's D call TRBD1 went unverified against the DNA. CDR1 is SGHAT, CDR2 FQNNGV, per germline. The CDR3 numbers 13 amino acids, ends counted. CDR3 sequence reads: CASSIGVGTGSYF.

This clonotype was seen a few times. The chain employs TRBV7-9 and TRBJ1-1, with D possibly being TRBD1 (5 bases). CDR1 and CDR2 (germline): SEHNR, FQNEAQ (reference sequence). V was pared by 4 bases and J by 0 bases, with 15 bases between. The CDR3 consists of 16 residues. CDR3 DNA: TGTGCCAGCAGCTCCCGCCTGGGGGGGTTGAACACTGAAGCTTTCTTT. Protein: CASSSRLGGLNTEAFF.

This clonotype was observed at least ten times. V is TRBV4-2 and J is TRBJ2-4; D possibly corresponds to TRBD1 (6 bases). The ends were cut back, 1 base at V and 0 bases at J, with 13 bases in the middle. This CDR3 comprises 17 residues. The V gene's germline CDR1 is LGHNA and CDR2 YNFKEQ. The CDR3 DNA sequence: TGTGCCAGCAGCCAAGGAGCCGACAGGCTAGCCAAAAACATTCAGTACTTC. Translation: CASSQGADRLAKNIQYF.

The CDR3 reads CASSSAFGYTEAFF. DNA of the CDR3: TGTGCCAGCAGTTCCGCCTTTGGGTACACTGAAGCTTTCTTT. The chain recombines TRBV6-2 or TRBV6-3 with TRBJ1-1; D remains unclear. Germline-derived CDR1 and CDR2 are MNHEY and SVGEGT. This CDR3 has 14 amino acids. V was shortened by 4 bases and J by 3 bases, with 12 bases between the two germline ends.

In this sample, this clonotype turned up a few times. The chain joins TRBV4-3 to TRBJ2-5, with D possibly being TRBD2 (7 bases). Germline CDR1 and CDR2: LGHNA and YSLEER. The ends were cut back, 4 bases at V and 5 bases at J, with 14 bases in the middle. This CDR3 is 14 amino acids long. The CDR3 is CASSRRAGAETQYF. In nucleotides, the CDR3 is TGCGCCAGCAGCCGTCGTGCGGGGGCGGAGACCCAGTACTTC.

This clonotype has more than one count but fewer than ten. The V call is TRBV12-3 or TRBV12-4, the J call TRBJ1-2; the match to TRBD1 covers 9 bases. Trimming cost V 6 bases and J 3 bases; bases outside gene matches: 8. This CDR3 has 15 amino acids. The CDR3 spells CASSSAGTGYYGYTF. CDR3 coding DNA: TGTGCCAGCAGCTCGGCCGGGACAGGGTACTATGGCTACACCTTC.

The chain uses TRBV13 and TRBJ2-7, with TRBD2 identical over 7 bases. The CDR3 has 15 amino acids. Germline V gives CDR1 PRHDT, CDR2 FYEKMQ (reference sequence). Losses at the gene ends were 3 bases for V and 1 base for J; bases not matched to a gene: 6. CDR3 region: CASSLTSLRSYEQYF. CDR3 in DNA: TGTGCCAGCAGCTTGACTAGCCTTAGATCCTACGAGCAGTACTTC.

Many counts were recorded for this clonotype. V usage is TRBV28 and J usage is TRBJ2-1; no definite D call. V shed 5 bases and J shed 6 bases, with 8 bases lying between them. The CDR3 has 12 residues. The V gene's germline CDR1 is MDHEN and CDR2 SYDVKM. The CDR3 protein is CASSPPPNEQFF. The CDR3 bases are TGTGCCAGCAGTCCGCCCCCCAATGAGCAGTTCTTC.

The J gene is TRBJ2-5, the V gene TRBV12-3 or TRBV12-4, with 10 nucleotides matching TRBD2. The better agreement between TRBJ2-1 and the DNA end casts doubt on the J call. This CDR3 comprises 16 residues. The CDR3 reads CASSYLAGEPVNEQFF. DNA of the CDR3: TGTGCCAGCAGTTACCTAGCGGGGGAGCCAGTTAATGAGCAGTTCTTC.

The rearrangement uses TRBV20-1 and TRBJ2-3; TRBD2 aligns across 15 bases. The CDR3 length is 19 residues. Germline assignment: CDR1 DFQATT and CDR2 SNEGSKA (reference sequence). V was clipped by 2 bases and J by 0 bases; unmatched bases: 9. CDR3 bases: TGCAGTGCTAGAAAGGGACTAGCGGGAGGAGGGGGTAGCACAGATACGCAGTATTTT. Its protein is CSARKGLAGGGGSTDTQYF.

Only a few counts were recorded for this clonotype. This sequence joins TRBV20-1 and TRBJ2-7, with unresolved D. Germline CDR1 is DFQATT and CDR2 is SNEGSKA (reference sequence). The CDR3 runs to 13 residues. Trimming removed 3 bases at V and 0 bases at J, with 9 bases between. In nucleotides, the CDR3 is TGCAGTGCTAGTAGGACCAACTCCTACGAGCAGTACTTC. This sequence encodes CSASRTNSYEQYF.

The genes are TRBV3-1 and TRBJ2-1; 7 bases fit TRBD1. The J call may be faulty, since TRBJ2-7 better matches the DNA end. The CDR3 runs 14 residues. Germline V gives CDR1 LGHDT, CDR2 YNNKEL (reference sequence). The chain's CDR3 is CASSLTGFDDEQYF. CDR3 nucleotide sequence: TGTGCCAGCAGCTTGACAGGGTTTGACGACGAGCAGTACTTC.

This clonotype came up a few times. The V gene is TRBV6-6, the J gene TRBJ2-4; D is perhaps TRBD1 (5 bases). CDR1 is MNHNY and CDR2 is SVGAGI in the germline V gene (reference sequence). V lost 3 bases, J lost 5 bases, and 17 bases lay in between. This CDR3 comprises 16 residues. The CDR3 DNA reads TGTGCCAGCAGTTATCGTCAGGATGGGGCCCAAAACATTCAGTACTTC. Its translation is CASSYRQDGAQNIQYF.

This clonotype was seen a handful of times. CDR3 bases: TGCGCCAGCAGCTTGGAGGCGGGGCCCACAGGGGCCAACGTCCTGACTTTC. This translates into CASSLEAGPTGANVLTF. The chain is built from TRBV5-1 and TRBJ2-6, with D possibly TRBD2 on 6 matching bases. The length of the CDR3 is 17 residues. Trimming pared 0 bases from V and 4 bases from J, leaving 14 bases between. CDR1 is SGHRS, CDR2 YFSETQ, per germline.

This clonotype was seen only a few times. The V and J genes are TRBV27 and TRBJ2-1; possibly TRBD2 for D (5 bases). Germline CDR1 and CDR2: MNHEY and SMNVEV (reference sequence). The V gene lost 1 base and the J gene lost 7 bases, with 14 bases spanning the gap. The CDR3 contains 15 residues. The CDR3 loop is CASSLWAGLRNEQFF. For the CDR3, the DNA is TGTGCCAGCAGTTTATGGGCGGGCCTTCGGAATGAGCAGTTCTTC.

This clonotype was found a few times. The chain joins TRBV3-1 to TRBJ2-3; maybe TRBD2 (5 bases). Germline V CDR1 and CDR2: LGHDT, YNNKEL (reference sequence). Trimming removed 3 bases at V and 8 bases at J, with 6 bases between. There are 11 residues in the CDR3. The CDR3 nucleotides are TGTGCCAGCAGCCATGAGGGTACGCAGTATTTT. Translation: CASSHEGTQYF.

This chain connects TRBV4-3 to TRBJ2-1; TRBD2 might be the D (6 bases). This CDR3 has 15 residues. Germline CDR1 LGHNA, CDR2 YSLEER. V lost 0 bases to trimming and J lost 5 bases, with 11 bases between them. The CDR3 DNA is TGCGCCAGCAGCCAAGATGCTAGCGATCACAATGAGCAGTTCTTC. Translating it yields CASSQDASDHNEQFF.

The chain carries TRBV2 and TRBJ2-7; 9 positions match TRBD1. CDR3 length equals 13 residues. Trimming removed 7 bases from V and 5 bases from J; junction bases left unmatched: 6. Germline V gene data show CDR1 as SNHLY and CDR2 as FYNNEI. DNA for the CDR3: TGTGCCAGCACGCAGGGACAGGGTAACGAGCAGTACTTC. Translating it yields CASTQGQGNEQYF.

The chain is built from TRBV29-1 and TRBJ2-3, with TRBD2 matching 7 bases. J was trimmed by 2 bases and V by 1 base; bases with no gene match: 9. There are 16 residues in the CDR3. CDR1 is SQVTM, CDR2 ANQGSEA, per germline. The CDR3 DNA is TGCAGCGTTGAAGGCCGACTAGCTCTACTCACAGATACGCAGTATTTT. Translating gives CSVEGRLALLTDTQYF.

V is TRBV7-2 and J is TRBJ1-4; D call uncertain. Germline CDR1 and CDR2: SGHTA and FQGNSA. The V gene lost 1 base and the J gene lost 6 bases, with 9 bases spanning the gap. The CDR3 extends over 14 amino acids. CDR3 in amino acids: CASSLGTTDEKLFF. Written as DNA, the CDR3 is TGTGCCAGCAGCTTAGGGACGACGGATGAAAAACTGTTTTTT.

This clonotype was seen only a few times. Relative to the germline gene, one junction end is altered; a read error may explain this. The chain joins TRBV7-2 to TRBJ2-7, with 7 bases aligning to TRBD2. The CDR3 is made up of 14 amino acids. The germline gives CDR1 SGHTA, CDR2 FQGNSA. In DNA form, the CDR3 reads TGTGCCGGCAGCTTAGAGCGGGGAAGCTACGAGCAGTACTTC. It encodes CAGSLERGSYEQYF.

In this sample, this clonotype turned up a few times. The chain employs TRBV29-1 and TRBJ1-3; unclear D gene. Germline CDR1 is SQVTM and CDR2 is ANQGSEA. The CDR3 runs to 14 residues. The V end lost 3 bases, the J end lost 3 bases, and 12 bases lay between the germline ends. The DNA for the CDR3 is TGCAGCGTTGATGGAAGGGCTCATGGAAACACCATATATTTT. Protein sequence: CSVDGRAHGNTIYF.

This rearrangement joins TRBV5-5 to TRBJ1-2; perhaps TRBD1 as D (5 bases). Looked up from germline, CDR1 is SGHKS and CDR2 is YYEKEE (reference sequence). With 4 bases removed from V and 3 bases from J, the gap between germline ends came to 13 bases. The CDR3 runs to 14 residues. CDR3 in DNA: TGTGCCAGCAGCCTGTCTGGGGGTGACTATGGCTACACCTTC. Translated, it gives CASSLSGGDYGYTF.

In this sample, this clonotype turned up a few times. This chain connects TRBV20-1 to TRBJ2-7; D is tentatively TRBD1 or TRBD2 (5 bases each). Germline-derived CDR1 and CDR2 are DFQATT and SNEGSKA (reference sequence). The V end was cut by 2 bases, the J end by 0 bases, with 11 bases between. CDR3 length: 14 amino acids. Here the CDR3 reads CSARRDLRSYEQYF. The CDR3 bases are TGCAGTGCTAGAAGGGACCTCCGCTCCTACGAGCAGTACTTC.

The gene calls are TRBV7-9 and TRBJ2-2, with unresolved D. Germline loops: CDR1 SEHNR, CDR2 FQNEAQ (reference sequence). V was trimmed by 2 bases and J by 3 bases, leaving 7 bases between them. The CDR3 consists of 14 residues. The CDR3 region has the DNA TGTGCCAGCAGCTTAACCTGGGACACCGGGGAGCTGTTTTTT. Its protein product is CASSLTWDTGELFF.

V and J are TRBV5-6 and TRBJ2-1; tentative D call: TRBD2 (5 bases). Germline V lookup: CDR1 SGHDT, CDR2 YYEEEE. The ends were cut back, 1 base at V and 9 bases at J, with 11 bases in the middle. This CDR3 is 13 amino acids long. The CDR3 bases are TGTGCCAGCAGCTTGAGAGGGTTGGCTGAGCAGTTCTTC. Its translation is CASSLRGLAEQFF.

This clonotype turned up a few times. V gene TRBV24-1 combines with J gene TRBJ2-1; 9 nucleotides agree with TRBD1. The germline CDR1 and CDR2 sequences are KGHDR and SFDVKD. CDR3 length equals 12 residues. Trimming removed 9 bases from V and 4 bases from J; junction bases left unmatched: 0. In DNA form, the CDR3 reads TGTGCCACCGGACAGGGGTACAATGAGCAGTTCTTC. It specifies CATGQGYNEQFF.

V gene TRBV6-1 combines with J gene TRBJ1-1, with unresolved D. Trimming took off 4 bases at V and 0 bases at J, with 9 bases between the two ends. The germline V gene encodes CDR1 MNHNS and CDR2 SASEGT. The CDR3 runs 14 residues. The CDR3: CASSGLNMNTEAFF. The CDR3 nucleotides read TGTGCCAGCAGTGGATTAAATATGAACACTGAAGCTTTCTTT.